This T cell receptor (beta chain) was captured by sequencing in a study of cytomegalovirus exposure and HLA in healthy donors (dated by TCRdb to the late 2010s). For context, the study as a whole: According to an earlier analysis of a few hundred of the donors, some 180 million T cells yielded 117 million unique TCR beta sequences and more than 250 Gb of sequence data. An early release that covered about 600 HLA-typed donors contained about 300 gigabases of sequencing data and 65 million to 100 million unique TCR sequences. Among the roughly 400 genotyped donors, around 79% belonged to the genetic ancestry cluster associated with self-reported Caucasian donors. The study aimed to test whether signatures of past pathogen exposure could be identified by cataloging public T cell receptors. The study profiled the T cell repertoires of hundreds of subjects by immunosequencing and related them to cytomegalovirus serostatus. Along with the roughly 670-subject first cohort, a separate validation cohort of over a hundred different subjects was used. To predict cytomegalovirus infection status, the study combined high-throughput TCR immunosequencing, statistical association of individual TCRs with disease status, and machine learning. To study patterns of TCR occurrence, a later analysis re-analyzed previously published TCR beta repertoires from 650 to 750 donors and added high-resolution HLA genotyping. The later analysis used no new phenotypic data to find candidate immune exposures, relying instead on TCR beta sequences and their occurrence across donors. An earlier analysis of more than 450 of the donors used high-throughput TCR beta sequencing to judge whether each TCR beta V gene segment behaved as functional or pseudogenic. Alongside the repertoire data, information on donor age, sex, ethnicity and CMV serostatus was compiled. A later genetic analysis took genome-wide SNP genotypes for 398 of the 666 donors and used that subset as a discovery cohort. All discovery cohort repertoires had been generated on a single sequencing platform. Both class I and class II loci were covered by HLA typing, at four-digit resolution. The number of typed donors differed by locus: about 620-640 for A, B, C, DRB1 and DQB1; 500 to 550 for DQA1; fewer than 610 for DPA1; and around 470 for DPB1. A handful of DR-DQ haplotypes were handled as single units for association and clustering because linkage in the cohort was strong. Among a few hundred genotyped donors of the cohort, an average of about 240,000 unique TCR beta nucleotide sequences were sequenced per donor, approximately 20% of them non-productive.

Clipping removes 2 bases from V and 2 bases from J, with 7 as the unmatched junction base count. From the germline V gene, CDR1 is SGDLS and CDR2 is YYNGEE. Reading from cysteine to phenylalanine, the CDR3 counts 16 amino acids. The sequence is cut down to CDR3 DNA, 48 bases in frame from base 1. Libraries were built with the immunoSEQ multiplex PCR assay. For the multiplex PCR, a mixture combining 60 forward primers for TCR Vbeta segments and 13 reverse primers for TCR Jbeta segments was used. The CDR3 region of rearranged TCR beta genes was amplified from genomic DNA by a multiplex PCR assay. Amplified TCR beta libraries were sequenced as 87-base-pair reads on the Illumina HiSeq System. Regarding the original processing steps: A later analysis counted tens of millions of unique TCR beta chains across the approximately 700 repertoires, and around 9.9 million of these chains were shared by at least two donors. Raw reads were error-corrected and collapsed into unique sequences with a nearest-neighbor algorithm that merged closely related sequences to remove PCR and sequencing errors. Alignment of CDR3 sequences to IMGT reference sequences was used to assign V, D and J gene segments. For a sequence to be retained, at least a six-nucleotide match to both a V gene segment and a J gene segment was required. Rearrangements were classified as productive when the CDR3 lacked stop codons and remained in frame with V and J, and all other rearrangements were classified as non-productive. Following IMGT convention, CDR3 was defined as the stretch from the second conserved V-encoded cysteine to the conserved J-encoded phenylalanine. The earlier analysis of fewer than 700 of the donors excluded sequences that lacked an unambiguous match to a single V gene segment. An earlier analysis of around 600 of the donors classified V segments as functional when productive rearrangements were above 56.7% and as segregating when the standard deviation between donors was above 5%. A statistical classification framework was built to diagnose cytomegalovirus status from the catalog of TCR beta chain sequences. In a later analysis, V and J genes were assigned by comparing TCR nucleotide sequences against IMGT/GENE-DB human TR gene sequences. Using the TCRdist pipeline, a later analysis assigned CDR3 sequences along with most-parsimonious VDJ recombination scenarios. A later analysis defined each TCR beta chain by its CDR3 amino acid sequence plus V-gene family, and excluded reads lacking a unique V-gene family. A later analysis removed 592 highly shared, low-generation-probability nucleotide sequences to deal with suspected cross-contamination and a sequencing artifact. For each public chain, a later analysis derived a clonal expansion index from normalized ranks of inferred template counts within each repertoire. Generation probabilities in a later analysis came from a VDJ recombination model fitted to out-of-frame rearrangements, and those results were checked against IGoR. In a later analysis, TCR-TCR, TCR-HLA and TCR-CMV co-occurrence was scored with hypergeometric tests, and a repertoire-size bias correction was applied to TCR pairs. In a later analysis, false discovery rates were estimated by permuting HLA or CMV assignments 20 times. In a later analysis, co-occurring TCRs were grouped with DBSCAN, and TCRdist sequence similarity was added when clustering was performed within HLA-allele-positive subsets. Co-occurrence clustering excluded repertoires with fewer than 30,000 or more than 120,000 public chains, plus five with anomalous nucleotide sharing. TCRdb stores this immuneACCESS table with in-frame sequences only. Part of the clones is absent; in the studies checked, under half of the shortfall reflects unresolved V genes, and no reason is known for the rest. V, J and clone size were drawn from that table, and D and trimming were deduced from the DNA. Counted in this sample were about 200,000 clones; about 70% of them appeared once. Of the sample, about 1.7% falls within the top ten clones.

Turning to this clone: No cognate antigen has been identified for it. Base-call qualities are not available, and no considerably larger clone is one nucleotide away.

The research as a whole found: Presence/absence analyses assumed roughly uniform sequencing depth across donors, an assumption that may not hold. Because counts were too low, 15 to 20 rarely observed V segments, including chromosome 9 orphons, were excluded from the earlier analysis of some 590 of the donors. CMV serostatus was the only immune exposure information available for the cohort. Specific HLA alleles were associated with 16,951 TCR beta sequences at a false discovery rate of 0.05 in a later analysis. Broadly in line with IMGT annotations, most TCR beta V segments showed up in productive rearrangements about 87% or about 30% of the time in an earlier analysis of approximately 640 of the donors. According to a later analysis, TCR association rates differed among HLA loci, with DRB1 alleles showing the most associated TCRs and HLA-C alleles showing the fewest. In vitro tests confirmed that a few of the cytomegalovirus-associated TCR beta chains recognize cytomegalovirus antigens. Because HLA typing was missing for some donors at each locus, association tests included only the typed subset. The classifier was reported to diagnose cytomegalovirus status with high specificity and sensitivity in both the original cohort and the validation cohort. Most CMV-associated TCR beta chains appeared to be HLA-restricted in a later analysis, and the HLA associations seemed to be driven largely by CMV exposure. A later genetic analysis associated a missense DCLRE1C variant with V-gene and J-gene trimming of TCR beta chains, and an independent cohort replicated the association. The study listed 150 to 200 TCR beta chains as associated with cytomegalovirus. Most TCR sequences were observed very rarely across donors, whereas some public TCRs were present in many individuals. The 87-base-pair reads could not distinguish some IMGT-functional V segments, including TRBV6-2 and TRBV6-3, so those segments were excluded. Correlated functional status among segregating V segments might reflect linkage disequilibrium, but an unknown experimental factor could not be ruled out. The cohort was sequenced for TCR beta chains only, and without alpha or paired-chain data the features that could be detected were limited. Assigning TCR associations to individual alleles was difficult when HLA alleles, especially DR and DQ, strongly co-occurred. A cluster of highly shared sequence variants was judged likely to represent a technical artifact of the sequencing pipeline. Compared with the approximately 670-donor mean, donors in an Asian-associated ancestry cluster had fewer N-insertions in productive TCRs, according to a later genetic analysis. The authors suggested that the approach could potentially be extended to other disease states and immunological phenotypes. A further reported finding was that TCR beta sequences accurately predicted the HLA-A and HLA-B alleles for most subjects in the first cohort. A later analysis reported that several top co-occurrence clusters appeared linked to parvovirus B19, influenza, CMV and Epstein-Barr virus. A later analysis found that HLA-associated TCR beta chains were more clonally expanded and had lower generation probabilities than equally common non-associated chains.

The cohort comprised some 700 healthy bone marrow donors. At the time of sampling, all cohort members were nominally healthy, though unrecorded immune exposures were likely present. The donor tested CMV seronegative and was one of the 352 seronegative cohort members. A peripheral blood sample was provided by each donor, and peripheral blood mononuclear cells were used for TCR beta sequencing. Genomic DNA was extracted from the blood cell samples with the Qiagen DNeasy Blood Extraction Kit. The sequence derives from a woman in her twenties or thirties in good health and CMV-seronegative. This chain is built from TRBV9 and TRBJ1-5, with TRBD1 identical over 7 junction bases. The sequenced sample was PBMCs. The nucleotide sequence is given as TGTGCCAGCAGCGTCGACACAGGGGCCGGCAATCAGCCCCAGCATTTT. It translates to CASSVDTGAGNQPQHF. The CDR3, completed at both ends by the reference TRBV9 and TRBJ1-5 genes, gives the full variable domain DSGVTQTPKHLITATGQRVTLRCSPRSGDLSVYWYQQSLDQGLQFLIQYYNGEERAKGNILERFSAQQFPDLHSELNLSSLELGDSALYFCASSVDTGAGNQPQHFGDGTRLSIL.